This T cell receptor (beta chain) was captured by sequencing in a study of blood T cell repertoires in COVID-19. Study background: Acute and convalescent COVID-19 samples came from the United States, Italy and Spain.

CDR3 size: 14 residues. Trimming removed 2 bases at V and 0 bases at J, with 9 bases between. As handled by the study authors: Estimates of nucleated cell counts were drawn from the amplification of reference gene primers. The protocol was immunoSEQ multiplex PCR, while the TCRdb copy is restricted to in-frame clones and leaves out a portion. For V, J and clone size, that table is used; D and trimming come from the DNA. Of roughly 120,000 clones in the sample, just under 90% were seen once. The chain recombines TRBV5-3 with TRBJ2-7, with TRBD2 as a possible D gene (6 bases). TRBV5-3 counts as an open reading frame of uncertain function. Material for sequencing was peripheral blood. The clonotype comes from a woman between 45 and 65 years old with acute or convalescent COVID-19. CDR3 DNA sequence: TGTGCCAGAAGCTTAACGGGGGTCTCCTACGAGCAGTACTTC. Its protein is CARSLTGVSYEQYF.